Presented here are 16 T cell receptor beta chains from one specimen sequenced in a study of T cells in Graves' hyperthyroidism and ophthalmopathy. RNA transcripts yielded amplified TCR beta CDR3 regions. TCR CDR3 underwent first-round RT-PCR with the HTBI primer set. A single record per CDR3 protein comes from TCRdb applying MiXCR to the multiplex PCR reads. In the table there are fewer than 900,000 distinct CDR3 sequences, 16% of which are singletons. Sequences were obtained from blood. These receptor sequences come from a young man with Graves' hyperthyroidism.

The chain couples TRBV7-9 to TRBJ1-1; 10 positions agree with TRBD1. Germline CDR1 reads SEHNR; CDR2 reads FQNEAQ (reference sequence). Germline trimming cut 1 base from V and 3 bases from J; bases unmatched to any gene: 11. This CDR3 comprises 18 residues. In DNA, the CDR3 is TGTGCCAGCAGCTTAGTGCCCCGACAGGGGGCGAAGGACACTGAAGCTTTCTTT. It translates to CASSLVPRQGAKDTEAFF.

This clonotype was seen a few times. The chain links TRBV20-1 to TRBJ2-1, with 7 bases matching TRBD1. Per the germline V gene, CDR1 is DFQATT and CDR2 is SNEGSKA (reference sequence). V trimming: 1 base; J trimming: 8 bases; junction bases outside the gene matches: 2. This CDR3 is built from 12 residues. In DNA form, the CDR3 reads TGCAGTGCTAGAGCCACAGGGGATGAGCAGTTCTTC. Amino acid sequence: CSARATGDEQFF.

This clonotype was picked up many times. V is TRBV27 and J is TRBJ2-7; tentative D call: TRBD2 (6 bases). Trimming pared 3 bases from V and 3 bases from J, leaving 12 bases between. The CDR3 runs 14 residues. CDR1 MNHEY and CDR2 SMNVEV come from the germline V gene (reference sequence). The CDR3 loop is CASSLAGTVYEQYF. CDR3 DNA sequence: TGTGCCAGCAGTTTGGCGGGAACCGTCTACGAGCAGTACTTC.

This clonotype has at least ten counts. The junction does not match germline at one end; this may be a read error. This chain connects TRBV7-8 to TRBJ2-1, with 11 positions matching TRBD2. CDR3 size: 17 residues. Germline CDR1 SGHVS, CDR2 FQNEAQ. The CDR3 DNA reads TGTGCCAGCATCCAACAGACTAGCGGGACCTCCTACGATGAGCAGTTCTTC. Protein: CASIQQTSGTSYDEQFF. Together with reference TRBV7-8 and TRBJ2-1, the CDR3 gives the full variable domain: GAGVSQSPRYKVAKRGQDVALRCDPISGHVSLFWYQQALGQGPEFLTYFQNEAQLDKSGLPSDRFFAERPEGSVSTLKIQRTQQEDSAVYLCASIQQTSGTSYDEQFFGPGTRLTVL.

The chain joins TRBV20-1 to TRBJ2-5, with 13 bases matching TRBD2. V dropped 1 base and J dropped 4; count of bases not matched to a gene: 6. Germline V gives CDR1 DFQATT, CDR2 SNEGSKA (reference sequence). The CDR3 sequence is 16 residues long. CDR3 nucleotides: TGCAGTGCTAGAGGGAGGACTAGCGGGAGTGTAGAGACCCAGTACTTC. Amino acids: CSARGRTSGSVETQYF.

This clonotype showed up just a few times. At one boundary the junction diverges from the germline segment, which might be a read error. The chain combines TRBV7-2 with TRBJ2-5; the D is unclear. The CDR3 length is 12 residues. The germline gives CDR1 SGHTA, CDR2 FQGNSA. The CDR3, as DNA: TGTGCCAGCCGCTTCCGGGAAGAGACCCAGTACTTC. Translation gives CASRFREETQYF.

Many counts were recorded for this clonotype. The rearrangement links TRBV28 to TRBJ2-7, with D maybe TRBD1 (6 bases). CDR3 size: 14 residues. Trimming stripped 6 bases from V and 0 bases from J, with 12 bases between. Germline-derived CDR1 and CDR2 are MDHEN and SYDVKM. The CDR3 nucleotides read TGTGCCAGCAGAGGACAGACGAGCTCCTACGAGCAGTACTTC. Protein: CASRGQTSSYEQYF.

The chain has TRBV7-9 and TRBJ2-1; the D gene is possibly TRBD1 (5 bases). The germline V gene has CDR1 SEHNR and CDR2 FQNEAQ (reference sequence). This CDR3 has 16 amino acids. V gave up 6 bases and J gave up 3 bases, with 18 bases separating them. The chain's CDR3 is CASRGKTGDLYNEQFF. The CDR3 DNA is TGTGCCAGCAGGGGTAAAACAGGAGATCTCTACAATGAGCAGTTCTTC. The full variable domain, in which reference TRBV7-9 and TRBJ2-1 provide the parts outside the CDR3, is DTGVSQNPRHKITKRGQNVTFRCDPISEHNRLYWYRQTLGQGPEFLTYFQNEAQLEKSRLLSDRFSAERPKGSFSTLEIQRTEQGDSAMYLCASRGKTGDLYNEQFFGPGTRLTVL.

This clonotype was counted a few times. The chain uses TRBV5-1 and TRBJ2-5; 10 bases agree with TRBD1. The trim removed 0 bases at V and 1 base at J, leaving 3 bases unmatched. CDR1 is SGHRS, CDR2 YFSETQ, per germline. This CDR3 spans 16 amino acids. Here the CDR3 DNA reads TGCGCCAGCAGCTTGGGGACAGGGGGTCCCCAAGAGACCCAGTACTTC. As protein: CASSLGTGGPQETQYF.

This clonotype was observed many times. The gene calls are TRBV7-6 and TRBJ2-3; TRBD1 matches at 8 bases. CDR1 and CDR2 from the germline V gene are SGHVS and FNYEAQ. The J segment lost 3 bases and the V segment lost 3 bases, leaving 5 bases of the junction unmatched. CDR3 length: 15 residues. In DNA form, the CDR3 reads TGTGCCAGCAGCTTTTCAGGGGGCATTACAGATACGCAGTATTTT. As protein: CASSFSGGITDTQYF. The whole variable domain, remainder taken from reference TRBV7-6 and TRBJ2-3, is GAGVSQSPRYKVTKRGQDVALRCDPISGHVSLYWYRQALGQGPEFLTYFNYEAQQDKSGLPNDRFSAERPEGSISTLTIQRTEQRDSAMYRCASSFSGGITDTQYFGPGTRLTVL.

This clonotype came up many times. The chain combines TRBV2 with TRBJ1-5; tentatively, D is TRBD1 (6 bases). The CDR3 consists of 14 residues. V was clipped by 4 bases and J by 3 bases, with 10 bases between them. CDR1 and CDR2 from the germline V gene are SNHLY and FYNNEI. The CDR3 DNA follows: TGTGCCAGCAGTGTCCAGGGGAACAATCAGCCCCAGCATTTT. It translates to CASSVQGNNQPQHF.

This clonotype appeared a few times. One end of the junction fails to match germline, which may point to a read error. J is TRBJ1-4 and V is TRBV28, with a possible D match to TRBD1 (5 bases). This CDR3 has 15 amino acids. The germline CDR1 and CDR2 sequences are MDHEN and SYDVKM. The CDR3 region is CASSLYGGTNEKLSF. CDR3 bases: TGTGCCAGCAGTTTATACGGGGGGACTAATGAAAAGCTGTCTTTT.

This chain joins TRBV7-2 and TRBJ1-4, with D possibly TRBD1 on 5 matching bases. This CDR3 has 16 residues. V lost 4 bases to trimming and J lost 5 bases, with 17 bases between them. CDR1 and CDR2 (germline): SGHTA, FQGNSA. The DNA of the CDR3 is TGTGCCAGCAGCTCCCCTCCGGGACTTAGAAATGAAAAACTGTTTTTT. Encoded protein: CASSSPPGLRNEKLFF.

This clonotype came up a few times. DNA for the CDR3: TGCAGTGCTAGAGATCTTCGGGCTAGCGGAGCGAACACCGGGGAGCTGTTTTTT. Translation: CSARDLRASGANTGELFF. This chain connects TRBV20-1 to TRBJ2-2, with 7 bases fitting TRBD2. The CDR3 has 18 amino acids. The trim removed 0 bases at V and 0 bases at J, leaving 10 bases unmatched. Looked up from germline, CDR1 is DFQATT and CDR2 is SNEGSKA (reference sequence).

With respect to this clonotype: At one end the junction does not follow the germline gene, possibly because of a read error. J is TRBJ2-3 and V is TRBV20-1, with 9 bases aligning to TRBD1. CDR1 DFQATT and CDR2 SNEGSKA come from the germline V gene (reference sequence). The CDR3 has 15 residues. CDR3: CSAGQGSRGTGTQYF. The CDR3 DNA is TGCAGTGCTGGACAGGGGAGTAGAGGCACAGGTACGCAGTATTTT.

This clonotype was recorded a few times. This chain connects TRBV19 to TRBJ1-1; 8 nucleotides agree with TRBD1. Losses at the gene ends were 3 bases for V and 3 bases for J; bases not matched to a gene: 3. CDR3 length: 14 amino acids. CDR1 is LNHDA, CDR2 SQIVND, per germline (reference sequence). The DNA of the CDR3 is TGTGCCAGTAGTATTCAGGGGGCTGACACTGAAGCTTTCTTT. Amino acid sequence: CASSIQGADTEAFF.